The source of this T cell receptor (beta chain) is a study of OX40 agonist ivuxolimab in advanced cancers. At the level of the whole study: Ivuxolimab was an agonistic, fully human IgG2 monoclonal antibody directed against OX40 (CD134), a costimulatory receptor. Intravenous ivuxolimab was administered to patients every 2 weeks at six dose levels: 0.01, 0.1, 0.3, 1.5, 3 and 10 mg/kg. Of the approximately 54 patients in dose escalation, about 20 had hepatocellular carcinoma, about 15 had melanoma, 9 had renal cell carcinoma and 9 had head and neck cancer. A male proportion of about 79% and a mean age of approximately 61 years, ranging from roughly 20 to 80, were recorded for the dose-escalation cohort. Patients were allowed to have had prior anti-PD-1, anti-PD-L1 or anti-CTLA-4 therapy, and more than 30% of the dose-escalation patients had previously received checkpoint inhibitors. Partial responses occurred in three dose-escalation patients: two with cutaneous melanoma and one with hepatocellular carcinoma. Peripheral TCRbeta sequencing aimed to test whether ivuxolimab altered TCR sequence diversity and caused clonal T-cell expansion. The paper reports the monotherapy dose-escalation portion (N of about 50 patients) of the phase I ivuxolimab trial.

General conclusions and limits of the study: Low levels of normalized T-cell clonal expansion were also shown by some nonresponding patients. The antigen specificity of the clonally expanded peripheral T cells was not determined. After ivuxolimab, expanded clones were on average more numerous among CD8+ T cells than among CD4+ T cells. Partial responders in the 0.1-3.0 mg/kg groups had among the lowest normalized peripheral clonal expansion, especially among CD8+ T cells. At doses from 0.1 to 3.0 mg/kg, clonal expansion was seen in both CD4+ and CD8+ blood T cells between baseline and week 6.

The trial excluded patients who had a history of autoimmune disease or were on systemic immunosuppression. Peripheral blood for TCR sequencing was collected from all dose cohorts at baseline, on cycle 4 day 1, and on cycle 7 day 1. Samples were obtained from an open-label, multicenter, first-in-human phase I dose-escalation trial of ivuxolimab. The trial enrolled adults with locally advanced or metastatic head and neck squamous cell, hepatocellular, melanoma or renal cell carcinoma. Before TCR sequencing, CD4+ T cells and CD8+ T cells from peripheral blood were sorted into separate populations. To sequence the TCRbeta CDR3 region, genomic DNA was isolated from the sorted cells. TCRbeta CDR3 regions were sequenced using the immunoSEQ Assay. TCRdb provides this immuneACCESS table in a form limited to in-frame rearrangements. Some clones are lacking; in checked studies, under half of them reflect an unresolved V gene, and why the rest are absent is not known. The sample profile shows tens of thousands of clones; roughly 82% of them were found once. The leading ten clones occupy 2.6% of the sample.

As to this clone: The antigen this receptor binds is unknown. No base-level quality is on record; no much larger clone is a single base apart. Other DNA sequences within the sample encode an identical CDR3.

V is reduced by 6 bases and J by 6 bases, leaving a spacing of 18 bases between them. Reading from cysteine to phenylalanine, the CDR3 counts 14 amino acids. Of the read, only the CDR3 DNA is kept; its 42 bases are in frame from base 1. CDR1 and CDR2 are read off the germline V gene (reference sequence) as LNHDA and SQIVND. The V and J segments used are TRBV19 and TRBJ2-7; TRBD2 is a possible D gene, resting on 5 matching bases. This sequence originates from an adult with an advanced solid tumor such as melanoma, head and neck, liver or kidney cancer. Material: CD4+ or CD8+ T cells sorted from blood, obtained in a trial of the OX40 agonist ivuxolimab. The DNA sequence follows: TGTGCCAGTAGCCGGGGATACGGTTCGGTCGAGCAGTACTTC. It encodes CASSRGYGSVEQYF.